This T cell receptor (beta chain) was obtained from a study of post-analysis software for immune sequencing data. The wider study: Both relapsing-remitting and secondary progressive multiple sclerosis featured among the disease courses, as did progressive-relapsing multiple sclerosis. Overall study findings and caveats: The authors found that F measure strongly co-clustered same-batch samples. There were several TRBV segments more frequent in patients than controls, and TRBV5-6, TRBV5-1 and TRBV20-1 were among them. Normalized Chao1 diversity was significantly reduced in patients versus controls.

Details on this clonotype: Antigen: not known.

Included in the TCR beta cDNA libraries were unique molecular identifiers. Between roughly 1 and 10 million T cells gave rise to some 520,000 cDNA molecules. TCRdb re-called the PCR reads with MiXCR, one entry per CDR3 protein. The data hold around 200,000 distinct CDR3 sequences, with around 29% observed a single time. V lost 2 bases, J lost 4 bases, and 15 bases stayed unmatched. The CDR3 is made up of 18 amino acids. In germline, CDR1 is MNHEY, CDR2 SVGAGI. J is TRBJ1-2 and V is TRBV6-5; 8 positions match TRBD1. The sample comprised blood. This clonotype was sampled from a girl aged 2-17 years with multiple sclerosis. DNA of the CDR3: TGTGCCAGCAGTTACCGAGCAGGGACAGGCCCCGGGTCCTATGGCTACACCTTC. It yields the protein CASSYRAGTGPGSYGYTF.